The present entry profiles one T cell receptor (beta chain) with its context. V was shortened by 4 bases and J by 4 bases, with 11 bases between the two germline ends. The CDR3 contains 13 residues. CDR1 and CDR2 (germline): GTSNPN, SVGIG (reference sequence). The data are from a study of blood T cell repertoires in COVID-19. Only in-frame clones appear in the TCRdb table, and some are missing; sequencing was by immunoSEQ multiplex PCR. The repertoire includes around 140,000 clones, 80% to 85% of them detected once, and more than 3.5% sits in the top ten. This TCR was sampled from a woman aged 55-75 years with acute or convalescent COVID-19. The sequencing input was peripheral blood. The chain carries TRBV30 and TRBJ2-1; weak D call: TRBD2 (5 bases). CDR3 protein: CAWNEWEYNEQFF. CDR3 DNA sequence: TGTGCCTGGAACGAATGGGAGTACAATGAGCAGTTCTTC.